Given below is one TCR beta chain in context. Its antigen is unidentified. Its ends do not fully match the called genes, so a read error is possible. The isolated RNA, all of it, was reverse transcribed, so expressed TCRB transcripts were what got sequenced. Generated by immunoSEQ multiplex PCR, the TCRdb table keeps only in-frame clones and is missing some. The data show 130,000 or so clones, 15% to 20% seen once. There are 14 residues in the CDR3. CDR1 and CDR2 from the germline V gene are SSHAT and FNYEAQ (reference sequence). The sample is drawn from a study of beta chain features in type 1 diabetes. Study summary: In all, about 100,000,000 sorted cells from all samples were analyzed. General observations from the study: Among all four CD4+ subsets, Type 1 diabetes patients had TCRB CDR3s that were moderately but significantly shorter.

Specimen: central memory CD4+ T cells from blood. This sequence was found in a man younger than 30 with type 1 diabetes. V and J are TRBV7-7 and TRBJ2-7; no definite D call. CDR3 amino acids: CASSSTVGAYEQYF. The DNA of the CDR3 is TGTGCTAGCAGCTCCACAGTGGGTGCCTACGAGCAGTACTTC. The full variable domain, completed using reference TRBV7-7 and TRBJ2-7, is GAGVSQSPRYKVTKRGQDVTLRCDPISSHATLYWYQQALGQGPEFLTYFNYEAQPDKSGLPSDRFSAERPEGSISTLTIQRTEQRDSAMYRCASSSTVGAYEQYFGPGTRLTVT.